This T cell receptor (beta chain) was recovered during a study of blood T cell repertoires in COVID-19. In germline, CDR1 is SQVTM, CDR2 ANQGSEA. This CDR3 is built from 11 residues. V lost 5 bases, J lost 4 bases, and 1 base stayed unmatched. Profiled with immunoSEQ multiplex PCR; TCRdb holds only in-frame clones, not every one. The sample has 150,000 or so clones, about 80% seen once. Sequenced: PBMCs or T cells enriched from blood (not recorded which). This TCR came from a woman in her 50s who had recovered from COVID-19. The gene calls are TRBV29-1 and TRBJ1-1, with 7 bases aligning to TRBD1. This chain's CDR3 is CSVTGATEAFF. The CDR3, as DNA: TGCAGCGTTACAGGGGCCACTGAAGCTTTCTTT.